Shown below are 4 T cell receptor beta chains from a single sample sequenced in a study of blood T cells in healthy people across ages. Next came a second PCR, run for about 7 to 12 cycles, which used a sample-barcoded 5' primer along with a J-beta primer mix. TCRdb processed the 5' RACE reads anew with MiXCR; each CDR3 protein has one entry. The sample shows about 1.5 million distinct CDR3 sequences, 42% of them seen only once. Sequenced input: blood. The receptor set was obtained from a woman aged 18-29 years in good health.

V and J are TRBV9 and TRBJ1-3, with a possible D match to TRBD1 (5 bases). Trimming left V 1 base short and J 4 bases short, with 9 bases between. CDR1 is SGDLS and CDR2 is YYNGEE in the germline V gene. The CDR3 contains 14 residues. The DNA for the CDR3 is TGTGCCAGCAGCGTAAGCGGGACGGGAAACACCATATATTTT. Amino acids: CASSVSGTGNTIYF.

V is TRBV20-1 and J is TRBJ2-7; D might be TRBD2 (5 bases). The last part of the DNA fits TRBJ2-5 better; the J call may be wrong. Per the germline V gene, CDR1 is DFQATT and CDR2 is SNEGSKA (reference sequence). There are 12 residues in the CDR3. CDR3 in amino acids: CSVPRDRETQYF. CDR3 sequence (DNA): TGCAGTGTTCCCCGGGATCGGGAGACCCAGTACTTC.

This clonotype was counted between two and nine times. The rearrangement joins TRBV5-5 to TRBJ2-3; 7 nucleotides agree with TRBD1. The CDR3 loop spans 15 amino acids. Trimming at V came to 4 bases and at J to 2 bases, leaving 7 bases not matched to a gene. Germline V gene sequence: CDR1 SGHKS, CDR2 YYEKEE (reference sequence). The CDR3 nucleotides read TGTGCCAGCAGCCCCGGGACAGACAACACAGATACGCAGTATTTT. This sequence encodes CASSPGTDNTDTQYF.

The CDR3 protein is CASSLFPGLAGGLITPTDTQYF. The CDR3 DNA reads TGTGCCAGCAGTTTATTCCCGGGACTAGCGGGGGGCCTTATCACTCCAACAGATACGCAGTATTTT. The chain employs TRBV28 and TRBJ2-3; 15 bases are a match to TRBD2. The trim removed 1 base at V and 3 bases at J, leaving 17 bases unmatched. This CDR3 is 22 amino acids long. Germline CDR1 MDHEN, CDR2 SYDVKM. The full variable domain, its missing parts supplied by reference TRBV28 and TRBJ2-3, is DVKVTQSSRYLVKRTGEKVFLECVQDMDHENMFWYRQDPGLGLRLIYFSYDVKMKEKGDIPEGYSVSREKKERFSLILESASTNQTSMYLCASSLFPGLAGGLITPTDTQYFGPGTRLTVL.